This T cell receptor (beta chain) was recorded in a study of T cells after posttransplantation cyclophosphamide. Findings of the study overall: TRB overlap between skin or GI tissue T cells and blood was limited. Recipient CMV seropositivity and CMV reactivation strongly tracked TRB clonality. Donor-recipient repertoire similarity was low at 1-2 months, rising over year one.

Treatment was busulfan-fludarabine conditioning, a marrow graft, and cyclophosphamide on days +3 and +4. Profiling relied on immunoSEQ multiplex PCR, and the TCRdb table lists in-frame clones only, not all of them. This set yields about 25,000 clones and no singletons; the top ten hold more than 1.5%. V was shortened by 10 bases and J by 4 bases, with 17 bases between the two germline ends. This CDR3 is built from 13 residues. Germline CDR1 reads MDHEN; CDR2 reads SYDVKM. This clone has ten or more counts. As yet, its antigen is unknown. The J gene is TRBJ2-7, the V gene TRBV28; D is perhaps TRBD1 (6 bases). The clonotype originates from a young adult male patient who received an allogeneic stem cell transplant from a related donor, was CMV-positive, and had no GVHD. Certain T cells may be donor cells from the graft. The specimen comprised PBMCs, sampled after allogeneic stem cell transplant with posttransplant cyclophosphamide. The CDR3 spells CATRTVRRYEQYF. The CDR3 DNA reads TGTGCCACCAGGACAGTTCGGCGGTACGAGCAGTACTTC.